This T cell receptor beta chain was sequenced in a study of long-term antiretroviral therapy in people with HIV. The authors ran the immunoSEQ assay, v3.0, at survey level. TCRdb's table, derived via immunoSEQ multiplex PCR, lists solely in-frame clones and lacks some. The table lists about 16,000 clones, over 70% of them singletons. This clone turned up a few times. The input for sequencing was unsorted PBMCs, taken 1.5 years before starting antiretroviral therapy. This TCR was recovered from a woman in her fifties or sixties with HIV.

CDR3 amino acids: CASGAPLLFRYTF. Written as DNA, the CDR3 is TGTGCCAGCGGGGCGCCTCTCCTTTTTCGCTACACCTTC. The gene calls are TRBV6-1 and TRBJ1-2, with D perhaps TRBD1 (5 bases). The V and J ends lost 8 bases and 9 bases respectively, with 19 bases between them. Germline loops: CDR1 MNHNS, CDR2 SASEGT. This CDR3 spans 13 amino acids.